There are a few counts of the clone carrying this T cell receptor (beta chain). Its antigen is still unknown. This CDR3 is 15 amino acids long. Trimming at V came to 4 bases and at J to 3 bases, leaving 7 bases not matched to a gene. Germline V gives CDR1 MNHEY, CDR2 SVGAGI. This specimen comes from a study of cytomegalovirus exposure and HLA in healthy donors. Across the whole study: Of the donors genotyped, approximately 400 in all, 81% fell in the Caucasian-associated ancestry cluster.

With 60 Vbeta and 13 Jbeta primers, the PCR was carried out. Here immunoSEQ multiplex PCR was the method, and the copy in TCRdb shows in-frame clones only, minus some. Among some 35,000 clones listed, roughly two thirds were seen once. General study points: Sequences of the TCR beta chain were said to predict the HLA-A and HLA-B alleles of most subjects accurately. Later analysis revealed greater clonal expansion in HLA-associated TCR beta chains than in equally common others. In a later analysis, at a false discovery rate of 0.05, 16,951 TCR beta sequences were associated with HLA alleles.

The chain joins TRBV6-5 to TRBJ2-7, with 9 positions matching TRBD1. The TCR comes from a man aged 25 to 40 in good health and CMV-seronegative. Sequenced: PBMCs. CDR3 sequence reads: CASSSAGQGLYEQYF. The CDR3 DNA reads as TGTGCCAGCAGTTCCGCGGGACAGGGCCTCTACGAGCAGTACTTC.